These 17 T cell receptor beta chains share one sample of origin, sequenced in a study of blood T cell repertoires in COVID-19 (dated by TCRdb to 2018 to 2021). The library was produced with the immunoSEQ multiplex PCR assay. Not all clones reach the TCRdb copy of this immuneACCESS table, which keeps in-frame sequences only. Checked studies attribute under half of the gap to unresolved V genes and leave the rest unexplained. The sample contains about 260,000 clones, 80% to 90% of them found a single time. The top ten hold 2.4% of the sample. Sample: PBMCs or T cells enriched from blood (not recorded which). The receptor source for this set is a woman younger than 30 who had recovered from COVID-19.

V and J are TRBV15 and TRBJ1-6; 9 nucleotides line up with TRBD1. Germline V gives CDR1 LNHNV, CDR2 YYDKDF (reference sequence). The length of the CDR3 is 15 residues. V gave up 5 bases and J gave up 9 bases; unmatched junction bases: 8. The CDR3 reads CATSRGGQGVSPLHF. As DNA, the CDR3 is TGTGCCACCAGCCGCGGGGGACAGGGAGTTTCACCCCTCCACTTT.

The chain has TRBV5-1 and TRBJ2-2, with a possible D match to TRBD1 (6 bases). V lost 1 base to trimming and J lost 8 bases, with 15 bases between them. The germline gives CDR1 SGHRS, CDR2 YFSETQ. The CDR3 loop spans 15 amino acids. The CDR3 nucleotides read TGCGCCAGCAGCTTGTTAGGGGAAGGGACAGGGGAGCTGTTTTTT. Encoded protein: CASSLLGEGTGELFF.

V usage is TRBV27 and J usage is TRBJ1-1, with 8 bases identical to TRBD1. Trimming at V came to 8 bases and at J to 4 bases, leaving 9 bases not matched to a gene. Per germline, CDR1 MNHEY and CDR2 SMNVEV (reference sequence). The CDR3 runs 14 residues. The CDR3 spells CASVHQGASTEAFF. CDR3 nucleotides: TGTGCCAGCGTACATCAGGGGGCCTCCACTGAAGCTTTCTTT.

Here the CDR3 DNA reads TGTGCCAGCGGGAGTGGGGGGGCCCTAGAGACCCAGTACTTC. It translates to CASGSGGALETQYF. The chain couples TRBV9 to TRBJ2-5; D might be TRBD2 (7 bases). The CDR3 totals 14 residues. Trimming shortened V by 7 bases and J by 4 bases, and 17 bases separated the two germline ends. Germline V gene data show CDR1 as SGDLS and CDR2 as YYNGEE.

This clone was counted a single time. The rearrangement joins TRBV2 to TRBJ1-5, with 7 bases lining up with TRBD1. The ends lost 4 bases at V and 4 bases at J; junction bases unmatched: 1. CDR3 size: 13 residues. CDR1 SNHLY and CDR2 FYNNEI come from the germline V gene. The CDR3 DNA reads as TGTGCCAGCAGTGGGACAGGTAATCAGCCCCAGCATTTT. Translation gives CASSGTGNQPQHF.

This clone was observed a single time. Distinct nucleotide sequences in the sample also encode this CDR3. The chain has TRBV11-2 and TRBJ1-1; the D is unclear. Between the trimmed V and J ends, which lost 1 base and 2 bases, there was a span of 11 bases. Germline assignment: CDR1 SGHAT and CDR2 FQNNGV. The CDR3 loop spans 15 amino acids. CDR3 sequence reads: CASSLGRQSNTEAFF. The CDR3 nucleotides are TGTGCCAGCAGCTTAGGGCGGCAGAGCAACACTGAAGCTTTCTTT.

V and J are TRBV19 and TRBJ1-3; D gene unclear. The CDR3 runs to 14 residues. The V end was cut by 4 bases, the J end by 3 bases, with 10 bases between. Germline V gene lookup returns CDR1 LNHDA and CDR2 SQIVND (reference sequence). The DNA of the CDR3 is TGTGCCAGTAGTACCTCGACATATGGAAACACCATATATTTT. Encoded protein: CASSTSTYGNTIYF.

This clone was picked up a small number of times. The V call is TRBV6-1, the J call TRBJ2-6; tentatively, D is TRBD2 (5 bases). Trimming stripped 3 bases from V and 0 bases from J, with 6 bases between. The CDR3 length is 15 residues. Germline V gene lookup returns CDR1 MNHNS and CDR2 SASEGT. The CDR3 nucleotides are TGTGCCAGCAGTGATGAGGGCTCTGGGGCCAACGTCCTGACTTTC. This codes for CASSDEGSGANVLTF.

The chain links TRBV29-1 to TRBJ2-3, with 12 positions matching TRBD2. CDR1 is SQVTM and CDR2 is ANQGSEA in the germline V gene. This CDR3 is built from 16 residues. With V trimmed by 2 bases and J by 5 bases, 8 bases remained unmatched. DNA of the CDR3: TGCAGCGTTGAATATCCTAGCGGGGGGGCAGAAGATACGCAGTATTTT. Translated, it gives CSVEYPSGGAEDTQYF.

The chain is built from TRBV7-2 and TRBJ2-1; a weak D match, TRBD1 (5 bases). This CDR3 comprises 14 residues. V gave up 3 bases and J gave up 6 bases, with 12 bases separating them. CDR1 SGHTA and CDR2 FQGNSA come from the germline V gene. Written as DNA, the CDR3 is TGTGCCAGCAGCTTTGGGCAGGGAATCAATGAGCAGTTCTTC. The encoded protein is CASSFGQGINEQFF.

The chain joins TRBV27 to TRBJ1-1; D is undetermined. The germline gives CDR1 MNHEY, CDR2 SMNVEV (reference sequence). This CDR3 is built from 15 residues. Trimming cost V 4 bases and J 4 bases, with 16 bases left between them. The CDR3 reads CASSSRTGYGTEAFF. CDR3 bases: TGTGCCAGCAGTTCTCGGACTGGATATGGCACTGAAGCTTTCTTT.

This rearrangement joins TRBV9 to TRBJ2-4, with 11 bases that match TRBD1. This CDR3 is 14 amino acids long. Germline assignment: CDR1 SGDLS and CDR2 YYNGEE. V was pared by 3 bases and J by 6 bases, with 2 bases of the junction left unmatched. The CDR3 loop reads CASSAGQGGNIQYF. The CDR3 nucleotides are TGTGCCAGCAGCGCGGGACAGGGGGGAAACATTCAGTACTTC.

This sequence joins TRBV12-3 or TRBV12-4 and TRBJ2-1, with 7 bases identical to TRBD2. The CDR3 runs 13 residues. J gave up 6 bases and V 9 bases, and 8 bases lay outside the gene matches. The CDR3 sequence is CASQTGLRNEQFF. The CDR3 region has the DNA TGTGCCAGTCAAACGGGACTACGCAATGAGCAGTTCTTC.

V gene TRBV10-2 combines with J gene TRBJ1-1, with D possibly matching TRBD1 (5 bases). V was pared by 7 bases and J by 1 base, with 7 bases between. This CDR3 contains 12 residues. The germline V gene has CDR1 WSHSY and CDR2 SAAADI. The CDR3 sequence: CASTQGNTEAFF. CDR3 DNA: TGCGCCAGCACCCAGGGGAACACTGAAGCTTTCTTT.

This clone was seen a few times. The genes are TRBV29-1 and TRBJ1-1; 10 bases match TRBD1. Germline loops: CDR1 SQVTM, CDR2 ANQGSEA. CDR3 length: 14 residues. V shed 3 bases and J 5 bases; nucleotides not matched to a gene: 6. The DNA of the CDR3 is TGCAGCGTTGATTCGACAGGGGGCAATACTGAAGCTTTCTTT. The encoded protein is CSVDSTGGNTEAFF.

The rearrangement links TRBV11-2 to TRBJ1-6; D remains unclear. The V and J ends lost 3 bases and 1 base respectively, with 7 bases between them. Looked up from germline, CDR1 is SGHAT and CDR2 is FQNNGV. CDR3 length: 15 residues. The DNA for the CDR3 is TGTGCCAGCAGCTTGTCGGGGTCCTATAATTCACCCCTCCACTTT. Its protein product is CASSLSGSYNSPLHF.

V and J are TRBV9 and TRBJ2-5, with D possibly TRBD2 on 6 matching bases. The germline V gene has CDR1 SGDLS and CDR2 YYNGEE. CDR3 size: 16 residues. V was shortened by 0 bases and J by 1 base, with 13 bases between the two germline ends. This chain's CDR3 is CASSVGRGLPQETQYF. CDR3 in DNA: TGTGCCAGCAGCGTAGGAAGAGGACTACCCCAAGAGACCCAGTACTTC.